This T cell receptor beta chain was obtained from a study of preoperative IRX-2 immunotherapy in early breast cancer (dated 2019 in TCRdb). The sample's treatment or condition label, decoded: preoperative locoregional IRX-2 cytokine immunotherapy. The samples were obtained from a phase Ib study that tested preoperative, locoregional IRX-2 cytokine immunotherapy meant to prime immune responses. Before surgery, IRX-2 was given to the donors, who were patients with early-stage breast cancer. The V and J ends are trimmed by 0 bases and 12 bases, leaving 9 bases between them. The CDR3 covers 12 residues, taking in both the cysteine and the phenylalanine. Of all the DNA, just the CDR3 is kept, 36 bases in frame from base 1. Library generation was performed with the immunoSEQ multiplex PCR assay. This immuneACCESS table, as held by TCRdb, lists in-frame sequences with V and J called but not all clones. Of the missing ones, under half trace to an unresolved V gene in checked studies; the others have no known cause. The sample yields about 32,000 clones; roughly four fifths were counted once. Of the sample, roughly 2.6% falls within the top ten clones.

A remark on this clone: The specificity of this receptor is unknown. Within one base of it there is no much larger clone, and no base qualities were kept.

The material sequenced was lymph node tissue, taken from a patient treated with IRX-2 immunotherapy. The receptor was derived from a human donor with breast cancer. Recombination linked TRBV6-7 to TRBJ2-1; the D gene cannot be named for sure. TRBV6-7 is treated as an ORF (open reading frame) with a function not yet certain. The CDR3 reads CASSYSMVGQFF. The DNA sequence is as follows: TGTGCCAGCAGTTACTCGATGGTCGGGCAGTTCTTC.